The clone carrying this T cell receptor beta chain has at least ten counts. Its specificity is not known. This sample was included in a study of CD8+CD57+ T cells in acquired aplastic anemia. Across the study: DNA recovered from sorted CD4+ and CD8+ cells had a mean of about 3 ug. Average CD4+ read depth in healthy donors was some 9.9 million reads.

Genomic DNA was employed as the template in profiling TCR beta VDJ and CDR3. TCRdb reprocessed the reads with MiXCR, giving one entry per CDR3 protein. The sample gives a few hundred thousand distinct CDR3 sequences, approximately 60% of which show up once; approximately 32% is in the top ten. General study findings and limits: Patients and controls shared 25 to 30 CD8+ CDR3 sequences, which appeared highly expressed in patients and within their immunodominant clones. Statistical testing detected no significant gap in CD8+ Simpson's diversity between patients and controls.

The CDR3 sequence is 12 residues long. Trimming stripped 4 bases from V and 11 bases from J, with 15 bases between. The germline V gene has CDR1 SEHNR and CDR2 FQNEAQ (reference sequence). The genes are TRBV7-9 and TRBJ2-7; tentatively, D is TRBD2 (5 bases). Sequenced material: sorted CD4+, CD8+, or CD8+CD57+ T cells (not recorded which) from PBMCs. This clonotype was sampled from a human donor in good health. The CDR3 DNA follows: TGTGCCAGCAGCTCGGAAGACGAGGAGGAGTACTTC. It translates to CASSSEDEEEYF.